The clone carrying this TCR beta chain was counted once. Assay: immunoSEQ multiplex PCR; the TCRdb copy retains only in-frame clones and omits some. The data contain around 15,000 clones, more than 70% of them singletons. The data originate from a study of blood T cell repertoires in COVID-19. Germline V gene data show CDR1 as SGHTA and CDR2 as FQGNSA. The CDR3 runs to 14 residues. Trimming removed 7 bases from V and 7 bases from J; junction bases left unmatched: 10. The chain links TRBV7-2 to TRBJ2-1; the match to TRBD1 covers 7 bases. Source material: peripheral blood. This receptor was taken from a human donor in a cohort sampled during active COVID-19. CDR3 DNA sequence: TGTGCCAGCACCCTGGTAAGGGGACAGAATGAGCAGTTCTTC. It is translated as CASTLVRGQNEQFF.